The rows below give T cell receptor beta chains drawn from one sample of a study of shared T cell receptors in the human thymus. Measured with immunoSEQ multiplex PCR; TCRdb has only the in-frame clones, and not every one. The sample carries around 340,000 clones, around 93% recorded once. Sequencing input: thymocytes. The receptors were sampled from a human donor. Both conserved end residues are part of each CDR3. A D gene is named only where the DNA matches it firmly. Not all rows give a size; the values are once, few, many and, for expanded clones, a class.

TGTGCCAGCAGCATGACAGGGGTCTATGGCTACACCTTC | CASSMTGVYGYTF | . | TRBV11-2 | TRBD1 | 13 | TRBJ1-2
TGTGCCAGCAGTGACCGGACAGGGGGCGGATACAATGAGCAGTTCTTC | CASSDRTGGGYNEQFF | . | TRBV2 | TRBD1 | 16 | TRBJ2-1
TGTGCCAGCAGCGTAGGGCCCCCTAGGGGTTTGGGAAACACCATATATTTT | CASSVGPPRGLGNTIYF | . | TRBV9 | . | 17 | TRBJ1-3
TGTGCCAGCAAGCTTGGGGAGGGGGCCTATGGCTACACCTTC | CASKLGEGAYGYTF | . | TRBV19 | TRBD1 | 14 | TRBJ1-2
TGTGCCAGCAGCTCCGGACTAGCGGGAGGGGGTTACAATGAGCAGTTCTTC | CASSSGLAGGGYNEQFF | . | TRBV7-9 | TRBD2 | 17 | TRBJ2-1
TGTGCCACCAGCAGGGGACAGGGGCTGGACTATGGCTACACCTTC | CATSRGQGLDYGYTF | once | TRBV15 | TRBD1 | 15 | TRBJ1-2
TGTGCCATCCGGGGAGGACTGCCGGCGCCCCAGCATTTT | CAIRGGLPAPQHF | few | TRBV7-9 | . | 13 | TRBJ1-5
TGTGCCAGCAGCTCCGTCGGGCACCACTTAGGAAACACCATATATTTT | CASSSVGHHLGNTIYF | few | TRBV11-2 | . | 16 | TRBJ1-3
TGCAGCCTTGGCCCCCCCTTAGGACAGGGCGATCCGTATTTT | CSLGPPLGQGDPYF | . | TRBV29-1 | TRBD1 | 14 | TRBJ2-3
TGTGCCAGCTCACCAAGGACAGGCTCCTACGAGCAGTACTTC | CASSPRTGSYEQYF | . | TRBV18 | TRBD1 | 14 | TRBJ2-7
TGTGCCAGCAGCTTAGCGCAGGGACTCCTCTACGAGCAGTACTTC | CASSLAQGLLYEQYF | once | TRBV7-9 | . | 15 | TRBJ2-7
TGTGCCAGTAGTCCCCGACAGGGGATCACCTACGAGCAGTACTTC | CASSPRQGITYEQYF | . | TRBV19 | TRBD1 | 15 | TRBJ2-7
TGTGCCAGCAGCTTGAATGTACAGGGGGTGGCGTCAATGGAGCAGTTCTTC | CASSLNVQGVASMEQFF | . | TRBV7-9 | TRBD1 | 17 | TRBJ2-1
TGTGCCAGCAGTGCTCACGGGGGAGTAGTCGTACTGTTTTTT | CASSAHGGVVVLFF | once | TRBV28 | . | 14 | TRBJ1-4
TGCGCCAGCAGCCAAGACAACACAGATACGCAGTATTTT | CASSQDNTDTQYF | . | TRBV4-1 | . | 13 | TRBJ2-3
TGTGCCAGCAGCCACGCGAACTCCAATGAAAAACTGTTTTTT | CASSHANSNEKLFF | . | TRBV11-3 | . | 14 | TRBJ1-4
TGCGCCAGCAGCCAAGAAGAGCGGGGTACCTCCTACGAGCAGTACTTC | CASSQEERGTSYEQYF | . | TRBV4-3 | TRBD2 | 16 | TRBJ2-7
TGTGCCAGCAGTCATCTTCCGGGACAGGGGGCGCTCAAAGAGACCCAGTACTTC | CASSHLPGQGALKETQYF | once | TRBV27 | TRBD1 | 18 | TRBJ2-5
TGTGCCAGCAAAGGGAAGGCAGTGAACACTGAAGCTTTCTTT | CASKGKAVNTEAFF | . | TRBV27 | . | 14 | TRBJ1-1
TGCAGTGCTAAGGGGGCCGGGGAGCTGTTTTTT | CSAKGAGELFF | . | TRBV20-1 | . | 11 | TRBJ2-2
TGTGCCAGCAGCATTAAAAGGGCTGCGAGCTCTGGGGCCAACGTCCTGACTTTC | CASSIKRAASSGANVLTF | . | TRBV27 | . | 18 | TRBJ2-6
TGTGCCAGCAGTCTCGGACAGGGCCCTTCCTATAACTATGGCTACACCTTC | CASSLGQGPSYNYGYTF | . | TRBV28 | TRBD1 | 17 | TRBJ1-2